This entry lists 23 T cell receptor beta chains sequenced from one sample in a study of blood T cells in healthy people across ages. Primed by a sample-barcoded 5' primer and a J-beta primer mix, a second PCR proceeded for 7 to 11 cycles. TCRdb re-analysed the 5' RACE reads in MiXCR, keeping a single row per CDR3 protein. The sample has fewer than 700,000 distinct CDR3 sequences, roughly 41% seen once. The source material was blood. These TCRs come from an elderly man in good health.

This clonotype was seen a few times. The rearrangement uses TRBV29-1 and TRBJ1-1; perhaps TRBD1 as D (6 bases). Trimming removed 0 bases from V and 10 bases from J, with 18 bases in between. CDR1 SQVTM and CDR2 ANQGSEA come from the germline V gene. The CDR3 has 14 amino acids. The CDR3 DNA reads TGCAGCGTTGAAGATGCTGGGGGGGGCGCGGCAGCTTTCTTT. Protein: CSVEDAGGGAAAFF.

This clonotype was observed a handful of times. The chain is built from TRBV28 and TRBJ2-6; D call uncertain. The CDR3 extends over 11 amino acids. In germline, CDR1 is MDHEN, CDR2 SYDVKM. Trimming cost V 3 bases and J 11 bases, with 5 bases left between them. The CDR3 sequence: CASSLDDVLTF. The CDR3 bases are TGTGCCAGCAGTTTGGACGACGTCCTGACTTTC.

This clonotype has a handful of counts. The chain couples TRBV5-1 to TRBJ1-1; tentative D call: TRBD1 (5 bases). V lost 5 bases to trimming and J lost 7 bases, with 18 bases between them. The germline V gene encodes CDR1 SGHRS and CDR2 YFSETQ. The CDR3 contains 14 residues. The CDR3 nucleotides are TGCGCCAGCAGACACAATTCCGGGACCCTTGAAGCTTTCTTT. It translates to CASRHNSGTLEAFF.

Regarding this clonotype: A much more abundant neighbour one base away suggests this may be a read error. V is TRBV12-3 or TRBV12-4 and J is TRBJ1-5; D not certain. The CDR3 has 14 amino acids. The V gene lost 5 bases and the J gene lost 6 bases, with 14 bases spanning the gap. The CDR3 coding sequence is TGTGCCAGCAGTGTAAAGGCCGGGATTCAGCCCCAGCATTTT. This codes for CASSVKAGIQPQHF.

This clonotype showed up just a few times. This chain connects TRBV12-3 or TRBV12-4 to TRBJ2-7, with D uncertain. The V end lost 1 base, the J end lost 2 bases, and 9 bases lay between the germline ends. This CDR3 has 14 residues. This CDR3 is CASSLGQSTYEQYF. In nucleotides, the CDR3 is TGTGCCAGCAGTTTAGGGCAGAGCACCTACGAGCAGTACTTC.

This clonotype was seen more than once but under ten times. The genes are TRBV6-2 or TRBV6-3 and TRBJ2-5; possible D gene TRBD1, 7 bases. Trimming removed 2 bases at V and 5 bases at J, with 12 bases between. The CDR3 runs 14 residues. Germline V CDR1 and CDR2: MNHEY, SVGEGT. CDR3 amino acids: CASSYETGRETQYF. DNA of the CDR3: TGTGCCAGCAGTTACGAGACAGGGAGGGAGACCCAGTACTTC.

This clonotype was found a few times. The V and J genes are TRBV15 and TRBJ1-1; D remains unclear. V was clipped by 0 bases and J by 6 bases, with 11 bases between them. The CDR3 has 14 residues. CDR1 and CDR2 (germline): LNHNV, YYDKDF (reference sequence). The CDR3 coding sequence is TGTGCCACCAGCAGAGATATCACCCGGTCTGAAGCTTTCTTT. The encoded protein is CATSRDITRSEAFF. The full variable domain, rest sourced from reference TRBV15 and TRBJ1-1, is DAMVIQNPRYQVTQFGKPVTLSCSQTLNHNVMYWYQQKSSQAPKLLFHYYDKDFNNEADTPDNFQSRRPNTSFCFLDIRSPGLGDTAMYLCATSRDITRSEAFFGQGTRLTVV.

The genes are TRBV5-1 and TRBJ2-1; 10 positions agree with TRBD2. CDR3 length equals 15 residues. Unmatched junction bases numbered 5, after V lost 6 bases and J lost 2 bases. CDR1 is SGHRS, CDR2 YFSETQ, per germline. CDR3 in amino acids: CASTRTSGPYNEQFF. The CDR3 DNA sequence: TGCGCCAGCACTAGGACTAGCGGCCCCTACAATGAGCAGTTCTTC.

The genes are TRBV7-8 and TRBJ2-1, with 7 bases lining up with TRBD2. Per the germline V gene, CDR1 is SGHVS and CDR2 is FQNEAQ. Unmatched junction bases numbered 16, after V lost 7 bases and J lost 10 bases. This CDR3 has 15 residues. DNA for the CDR3: TGTGCCAGCACCAAAGGGGCGGGAGTCCTTTACGAGCAGTTCTTC. Translated, it gives CASTKGAGVLYEQFF.

This chain uses TRBV7-2 with TRBJ2-5; 7 nucleotides agree with TRBD2. The DNA end is more similar to TRBJ2-4, so the J call may be wrong. Germline values: CDR1 SGHTA, CDR2 FQGNSA. The CDR3 is made up of 15 amino acids. The CDR3, as DNA: TGTGCCAGCAGCATGCGTGGGAGCGGGGTGAACATTCAGTACTTC. This codes for CASSMRGSGVNIQYF.

On this clonotype: A read error may explain this, as a much larger clone is one base away. V is TRBV21-1 and J is TRBJ1-6; the table's D call, TRBD1, was not checked against the DNA. TRBV21-1 is a pseudogene. The CDR3 contains 17 residues. The CDR3 region is CASREKGPGQGNSPPHF. The CDR3 region has the DNA TGTGCCAGCAGGGAGAAAGGTCCGGGACAGGGTAATTCACCCCCCCACTTT.

This chain connects TRBV7-8 to TRBJ2-7; D is perhaps TRBD1 or TRBD2 (5 bases each). The V gene lost 5 bases and the J gene lost 0 bases, with 17 bases spanning the gap. The germline CDR1 and CDR2 sequences are SGHVS and FQNEAQ. The CDR3 is 16 residues long. CDR3 sequence: CASSLRDLYLSYEQYF. For the CDR3, the DNA is TGTGCCAGCAGCCTCCGGGACCTCTACCTCTCCTACGAGCAGTACTTC.

This clonotype was observed a few times. The chain carries TRBV7-2 and TRBJ1-1, with D possibly being TRBD1 (5 bases). Trimming cost V 3 bases and J 8 bases, with 19 bases left between them. The CDR3 loop spans 15 amino acids. Germline loops: CDR1 SGHTA, CDR2 FQGNSA. CDR3 sequence reads: CASSFPGGGTPEAFF. The CDR3 DNA reads as TGTGCCAGCAGCTTCCCCGGGGGAGGGACCCCCGAAGCTTTCTTT.

The rearrangement links TRBV9 to TRBJ2-2; D gene uncertain. CDR3 length equals 11 residues. The V and J ends lost 1 base and 7 bases respectively, with 2 bases between them. Germline CDR1 reads SGDLS; CDR2 reads YYNGEE. The CDR3 DNA is TGTGCCAGCAGCGTAAGCGGGGAGCTGTTTTTT. Amino acids: CASSVSGELFF.

This clonotype was counted a few times. A much larger clone differs from this one at a single base, so this may be a read error. This chain links TRBV29-1 with TRBJ2-5; D uncertain. Trimming cost V 3 bases and J 5 bases, with 10 bases left between them. CDR1 and CDR2 from the germline V gene are SQVTM and ANQGSEA. CDR3 length: 12 amino acids. The CDR3 DNA is TGCAGCGTTGAGAACAGTTTTGAGACCCAGTACTTC. It specifies CSVENSFETQYF. Filled out from reference TRBV29-1 and TRBJ2-5, the complete variable domain reads SAVISQKPSRDICQRGTSLTIQCQVDSQVTMMFWYRQQPGQSLTLIATANQGSEATYESGFVIDKFPISRPNLTFSTLTVSNMSPEDSSIYLCSVENSFETQYFGPGTRLLVL.

In its sample, this clonotype was seen many times. The V gene is TRBV7-6, the J gene TRBJ1-5; TRBD1 might be the D (5 bases). This CDR3 has 13 residues. The V gene lost 4 bases and the J gene lost 4 bases, with 8 bases spanning the gap. Germline V gene lookup returns CDR1 SGHVS and CDR2 FNYEAQ. DNA for the CDR3: TGTGCCAGCAGCTCACAGGAGAATCAGCCCCAGCATTTT. This translates into CASSSQENQPQHF.

The J gene is TRBJ1-4, the V gene TRBV5-1; TRBD1 might be the D (6 bases). Trimming stripped 1 base from V and 4 bases from J, with 11 bases between. This CDR3 has 15 amino acids. The germline V gene encodes CDR1 SGHRS and CDR2 YFSETQ. The CDR3 protein is CASSLWGPGNEKLFF. CDR3 DNA sequence: TGCGCCAGCAGCTTGTGGGGGCCCGGTAATGAAAAACTGTTTTTT.

The chain has TRBV9 and TRBJ2-1; 9 bases map to TRBD2. The CDR3 has 15 amino acids. The germline CDR1 and CDR2 sequences are SGDLS and YYNGEE. Trimming at V came to 2 bases and at J to 4 bases, leaving 4 bases not matched to a gene. CDR3 in DNA: TGTGCCAGCAGCGTCCTAGCGGGGATTTACAATGAGCAGTTCTTC. It encodes CASSVLAGIYNEQFF.

The genes are TRBV5-1 and TRBJ2-1, with D possibly matching TRBD2 (7 bases). Germline loops: CDR1 SGHRS, CDR2 YFSETQ. Trimming removed 2 bases from V and 7 bases from J, with 19 bases in between. The CDR3 contains 16 residues. For the CDR3, the DNA is TGCGCCAGCAGCTTTGGCCGTGGGGGGGCCTCGAATGAGCAGTTCTTC. Protein sequence: CASSFGRGGASNEQFF.

The J gene is TRBJ1-2, the V gene TRBV4-3; perhaps TRBD1 as D (6 bases). The CDR3 extends over 14 amino acids. The V gene's germline CDR1 is LGHNA and CDR2 YSLEER. V shed 0 bases and J shed 7 bases, with 12 bases lying between them. CDR3 residues: CASSQDSGEGGYTF. As DNA, the CDR3 is TGCGCCAGCAGCCAAGACTCAGGGGAGGGTGGCTACACCTTC.

The CDR3 DNA reads as TGCAGTGCTAGAGAGTCTACGGGACAGGGTGGGACCCAGTACTTC. Protein sequence: CSARESTGQGGTQYF. The V and J genes are TRBV20-1 and TRBJ2-5; 9 bases are shared with TRBD1. This CDR3 comprises 15 residues. After removal of 0 bases from V and 7 bases from J, the junction contained 9 bases not matched to a gene. CDR1 is DFQATT, CDR2 SNEGSKA, per germline (reference sequence).

Only a few counts were recorded for this clonotype. V is TRBV29-1 and J is TRBJ2-7; 11 positions match TRBD2. Germline CDR1 is SQVTM and CDR2 is ANQGSEA. V lost 6 bases to trimming and J lost 0 bases; unmatched junction nucleotides: 4. There are 14 residues in the CDR3. This CDR3 is CSVITSGGSYEQYF. The CDR3 bases are TGCAGCGTCATTACTAGCGGGGGCTCCTACGAGCAGTACTTC.

For the CDR3, the DNA is TGTGCCAGCAGTTACTCCGGCGGGATGTTTCAGTACTTC. It is translated as CASSYSGGMFQYF. The chain has TRBV6-2 or TRBV6-3 and TRBJ2-4; possibly TRBD2 for D (6 bases). The V and J ends lost 0 bases and 11 bases respectively, with 11 bases between them. The germline CDR1 and CDR2 sequences are MNHEY and SVGEGT. The CDR3 loop spans 13 amino acids.